The 30 T cell receptor beta chains below were found in one sample sequenced in a study of response to subunit inactivated influenza vaccine (dated by TCRdb to 2017 to 2018). Library prep was done by RT-PCR. TCRdb names Illumina HiSeq 2500 as the instrument used. The public reads were reprocessed in TCRdb via fastp at Q25 and MiXCR, keeping in-frame beta chains. Identical CDR3 protein sequences are pooled into one entry, listed with their most common genes and DNA. For this sample the table gives approximately 530,000 distinct CDR3 sequences, of which about 7.6% were detected only once. Roughly 13% of the sample is in the top ten clones. Sequencing used PBMCs from blood, obtained less than 30 months after vaccination. These TCRs come from a man between 50 and 69 years old who received an inactivated influenza vaccine. Donor details come from another sample of the same person, matched by shared clones.

The rearrangement links TRBV29-1 to TRBJ1-6; weak D call: TRBD1 (6 bases). Trimming removed 7 bases from V and 8 bases from J, with 15 bases in between. The CDR3 has 13 amino acids. Germline CDR1 and CDR2: SQVTM and ANQGSEA. The CDR3 is CSARTVRDSPLHF. The CDR3 DNA follows: TGCAGCGCAAGGACAGTAAGGGATTCACCCCTCCACTTT.

This clonotype came up a few times. V gene TRBV5-6 combines with J gene TRBJ2-1; D is undetermined. Germline CDR1 is SGHDT and CDR2 is YYEEEE. Trimming shortened V by 0 bases and J by 5 bases, and 6 bases separated the two germline ends. This CDR3 region has 13 residues. DNA of the CDR3: TGTGCCAGCAGCTTGGAATCTCACAATGAGCAGTTCTTC. The encoded protein is CASSLESHNEQFF.

In the case of this clonotype: A clone one base away is much larger, so this may be a read error. The chain carries TRBV7-8 and TRBJ2-2; the D call may be TRBD1 or TRBD2 (5 bases each). V was shortened by 2 bases and J by 0 bases, with 10 bases between the two germline ends. The CDR3 runs to 16 residues. Per germline, CDR1 SGHVS and CDR2 FQNEAQ. In DNA form, the CDR3 reads TGTGCCAGCAGCTTATTAGGGGAGTCGAACACCGGGGAGCTGTTTTTT. It translates to CASSLLGESNTGELFF.

A few counts support this clonotype. The chain has TRBV4-3 and TRBJ2-1, with 8 bases identical to TRBD2. Germline V gene sequence: CDR1 LGHNA, CDR2 YSLEER. This CDR3 has 18 residues. J lost 8 bases, V lost 0 bases, and 15 bases had no gene match. CDR3 region: CASSQDLTSGGALDEQFF. CDR3 in DNA: TGCGCCAGCAGCCAAGATCTGACCAGCGGGGGAGCATTAGATGAGCAGTTCTTC.

This clonotype was seen only a few times. The chain employs TRBV4-3 and TRBJ2-1, with a possible D match to TRBD1 (6 bases). The V gene lost 0 bases and the J gene lost 10 bases, with 13 bases spanning the gap. Germline V gene lookup returns CDR1 LGHNA and CDR2 YSLEER. The CDR3 loop spans 14 amino acids. The CDR3 DNA reads TGCGCCAGCAGCCAAGACCCACGGGACACCGAGCAGTTCTTC. This gives the protein CASSQDPRDTEQFF.

The chain couples TRBV6-2 or TRBV6-3 to TRBJ1-1, with D unclear. V lost 2 bases, J lost 5 bases, and 6 bases lay in between. Germline values: CDR1 MNHEY, CDR2 SVGEGT. The CDR3 consists of 12 residues. The CDR3 DNA follows: TGTGCCAGCAGTTACGGGGAAACTGAAGCTTTCTTT. It encodes CASSYGETEAFF.

In this sample, this clonotype turned up many times. The chain couples TRBV5-6 to TRBJ2-1; 10 bases map to TRBD2. Germline-derived CDR1 and CDR2 are SGHDT and YYEEEE. J lost 4 bases, V lost 4 bases, and 2 bases had no gene match. The CDR3 is 14 amino acids. In nucleotides, the CDR3 is TGTGCCAGCAGCCTACTAGCGGGGTACAATGAGCAGTTCTTC. Translating gives CASSLLAGYNEQFF.

This clonotype was observed a handful of times. V gene TRBV6-2 or TRBV6-3 combines with J gene TRBJ2-1, with 7 bases fitting TRBD1. The CDR3 runs to 16 residues. The V gene's germline CDR1 is MNHEY and CDR2 SVGEGT. Trimming took 7 bases from V and 4 from J; bases not matched to a gene: 13. The CDR3 here is CASTAPGGLRYNEQFF. In nucleotides, the CDR3 is TGTGCCAGCACCGCCCCAGGGGGATTGAGATACAATGAGCAGTTCTTC.

This clonotype was seen a handful of times. The chain is built from TRBV2 and TRBJ2-5, with D unresolved. The CDR3 sequence is 16 residues long. Trimming left V 3 bases short and J 1 base short, with 15 bases between. Germline lookup yields CDR1 SNHLY and CDR2 FYNNEI. CDR3 bases: TGTGCCAGCAGTGACCCGGTTGGTTGGGGCCAAGAGACCCAGTACTTC. Protein: CASSDPVGWGQETQYF.

Ten or more counts support this clonotype. As DNA, the CDR3 is TGCGCCAGCAGCCCCGGGACACCTACAGATACGCAGTATTTT. It encodes CASSPGTPTDTQYF. The genes are TRBV5-1 and TRBJ2-3, with D possibly TRBD1 on 6 matching bases. Trimming stripped 4 bases from V and 3 bases from J, with 12 bases between. CDR3 length: 14 residues. CDR1 and CDR2 from the germline V gene are SGHRS and YFSETQ.

This clonotype came up many times. V and J are TRBV3-1 and TRBJ2-1, with 8 nucleotides matching TRBD2. The V gene's germline CDR1 is LGHDT and CDR2 YNNKEL (reference sequence). Unmatched junction bases numbered 10, after V lost 2 bases and J lost 7 bases. The CDR3 consists of 16 residues. CDR3 sequence: CASSQSLGLAKNEQFF. CDR3 nucleotides: TGTGCCAGCAGCCAAAGTCTAGGACTAGCCAAGAATGAGCAGTTCTTC.

This clonotype was counted a few times. The chain joins TRBV2 to TRBJ1-1; a possible D gene is TRBD1 (5 bases). With 5 bases removed from V and 4 bases from J, the gap between germline ends came to 17 bases. Germline loops: CDR1 SNHLY, CDR2 FYNNEI. The CDR3 contains 15 residues. CDR3 bases: TGTGCCAGCAGTCCAAGGGCCGGGGGTGGCACTGAAGCTTTCTTT. Its translation is CASSPRAGGGTEAFF.

The sample holds a few counts of this clonotype. This may be a read error, as it is one base from a much larger clone. The chain joins TRBV2 to TRBJ1-2; D gene uncertain. There are 13 residues in the CDR3. The germline V gene has CDR1 SNHLY and CDR2 FYNNEI. The V and J ends lost 1 base and 4 bases respectively, with 7 bases between them. The DNA of the CDR3 is TGTGCCAGCAGTGAAGGTTCGGGCTATGGCTACACCTTC. It is translated as CASSEGSGYGYTF.

This clonotype was recorded many times. The chain joins TRBV11-2 to TRBJ2-5; possibly TRBD1 for D (7 bases). The CDR3 totals 15 residues. Germline CDR1 reads SGHAT; CDR2 reads FQNNGV. Trimming took 4 bases from V and 7 from J, leaving 19 bases between them. CDR3 DNA: TGTGCCAGCAGCTCGGCGGGACAGTCAGGGGGGACCCAGTACTTC. This sequence encodes CASSSAGQSGGTQYF.

This clonotype was recorded at least ten times. The rearrangement links TRBV9 to TRBJ2-6, with 9 bases that match TRBD2. Unmatched junction bases numbered 3, after V lost 4 bases and J lost 4 bases. CDR3 length equals 15 residues. Germline V lookup: CDR1 SGDLS, CDR2 YYNGEE. The CDR3 DNA reads TGTGCCAGCAGCTTAGCGGGGGCCGGGGCCAACGTCCTGACTTTC. Its protein is CASSLAGAGANVLTF.

This clonotype was counted at least ten times. The chain has TRBV5-5 and TRBJ2-1; TRBD1 agrees at 9 bases. CDR1 is SGHKS and CDR2 is YYEKEE in the germline V gene (reference sequence). V trimming: 3 bases; J trimming: 2 bases; junction bases outside the gene matches: 3. CDR3 size: 15 residues. For the CDR3, the DNA is TGTGCCAGCAGCTCCGGGACAGGGACCTACAATGAGCAGTTCTTC. This gives the protein CASSSGTGTYNEQFF.

This clonotype was observed many times. The V call is TRBV10-3, the J call TRBJ2-3; TRBD2 aligns across 10 bases. The CDR3 runs to 15 residues. Trimming took 7 bases from V and 0 from J; bases not matched to a gene: 4. The germline V gene encodes CDR1 ENHRY and CDR2 SYGVKD. The CDR3 DNA sequence: TGTGCCATCACCCGGACTAGCGGAAGCACAGATACGCAGTATTTT. This encodes CAITRTSGSTDTQYF.

This clonotype has ten or more counts. The rearrangement links TRBV19 to TRBJ2-4, with D tentatively TRBD1 or TRBD2 (5 bases each). Germline V gene data show CDR1 as LNHDA and CDR2 as SQIVND (reference sequence). Trimming cost V 0 bases and J 6 bases, with 12 bases left between them. There are 15 residues in the CDR3. The CDR3, as DNA: TGTGCCAGTAGTATAGATCCGGGAAGGGGAAACATTCAGTACTTC. Protein: CASSIDPGRGNIQYF. The full variable domain, with the rest looked up from reference TRBV19 and TRBJ2-4, is DGGITQSPKYLFRKEGQNVTLSCEQNLNHDAMYWYRQDPGQGLRLIYYSQIVNDFQKGDIAEGYSVSREKKESFPLTVTSAQKNPTAFYLCASSIDPGRGNIQYFGAGTRLSVL.

The table lists this clonotype with a few counts. V gene TRBV6-1 combines with J gene TRBJ2-3; the D is unclear. The germline gives CDR1 MNHNS, CDR2 SASEGT. This CDR3 contains 12 residues. V was clipped by 6 bases and J by 4 bases, with 8 bases between them. CDR3 amino acids: CASRRRSDTQYF. For the CDR3, the DNA is TGTGCCAGCAGGAGGCGCTCAGATACGCAGTATTTT.

This clonotype was detected only a few times. The V gene is TRBV5-6, the J gene TRBJ2-7; tentatively, D is TRBD2 (5 bases). The V gene lost 4 bases and the J gene lost 4 bases, with 15 bases spanning the gap. The length of the CDR3 is 14 residues. The germline V gene has CDR1 SGHDT and CDR2 YYEEEE. CDR3 DNA: TGTGCCAGCAGCGCCCAACAGAGACTATACGAGCAGTACTTC. Amino acid sequence: CASSAQQRLYEQYF. Drawing the rest from reference TRBV5-6 and TRBJ2-7, the complete variable domain is DAGVTQSPTHLIKTRGQQVTLRCSPKSGHDTVSWYQQALGQGPQFIFQYYEEEERQRGNFPDRFSGHQFPNYSSELNVNALLLGDSALYLCASSAQQRLYEQYFGPGTRLTVT.

The table lists this clonotype with many counts. The rearrangement links TRBV7-2 to TRBJ2-7; 8 bases match TRBD1. Germline assignment: CDR1 SGHTA and CDR2 FQGNSA. The CDR3 totals 13 residues. The ends lost 2 bases at V and 12 bases at J; junction bases unmatched: 9. The CDR3 DNA sequence: TGTGCCAGCAGCTTATTACGGACAGGGCGCTCGTACTTC. Translating it yields CASSLLRTGRSYF.

Notes on this clonotype: A much larger clone differs by one base, so this may be a read error. Given the absence of the conserved phenylalanine or tryptophan at the CDR3 end, a read error is likely. The gene calls are TRBV20-1 and TRBJ2-1; D gene uncertain. Looked up from germline, CDR1 is DFQATT and CDR2 is SNEGSKA (reference sequence). The V and J ends lost 1 base and 3 bases respectively, with 13 bases between them. The CDR3 sequence is 15 residues long. Written as DNA, the CDR3 is TGCAGTGCTAGAGGCGTGCGGCGGAACTACAATGAGCAGTTCTCC. It codes for CSARGVRRNYNEQFS.

The chain employs TRBV12-3 or TRBV12-4 and TRBJ2-5, with unresolved D. The CDR3 is 11 amino acids. V was trimmed by 8 bases and J by 4 bases, leaving 8 bases between them. The CDR3 sequence: CASASGETQYF. CDR3 sequence (DNA): TGTGCCAGCGCGTCCGGAGAGACCCAGTACTTC.

This clonotype was picked up many times. The V call is TRBV9, the J call TRBJ2-7, with 12 bases that match TRBD2. The CDR3 length is 15 residues. Per germline, CDR1 SGDLS and CDR2 YYNGEE. The V gene end was trimmed by 0 bases and the J gene end by 2 bases; junction bases not matched to a gene: 0. The CDR3 loop is CASSVGTSGAYEQYF. The CDR3, as DNA: TGTGCCAGCAGCGTAGGGACTAGCGGGGCCTACGAGCAGTACTTC.

This clonotype appeared many times. This sequence joins TRBV12-3 or TRBV12-4 and TRBJ2-7, with 7 bases aligning to TRBD2. Trimming took 5 bases from V and 6 from J; bases not matched to a gene: 10. The CDR3 covers 14 residues. The DNA of the CDR3 is TGTGCCAGCAGTCAATGGACTAGTTTGCTCGAGCAGTACTTC. Translated, it gives CASSQWTSLLEQYF.

The gene calls are TRBV5-5 and TRBJ2-7; no reliable D call. CDR1 is SGHKS and CDR2 is YYEKEE in the germline V gene (reference sequence). V shed 2 bases and J shed 7 bases, with 16 bases lying between them. The CDR3 contains 14 residues. The CDR3, as DNA: TGTGCCAGCAGCTTTGGTCATACATTGGGAGAGCAGTACTTC. It yields the protein CASSFGHTLGEQYF.

This clonotype was observed at least ten times. Mismatch with germline at one junction end may stem from a read error. V gene TRBV5-1 combines with J gene TRBJ2-3; D is unclear. This CDR3 has 12 amino acids. Germline V gene sequence: CDR1 SGHRS, CDR2 YFSETQ. This chain's CDR3 is CASSSSTDTQYF. The DNA of the CDR3 is TGTGCCAGCAGCTCTAGCACAGATACGCAGTATTTT.

This clonotype has only a few counts. The chain couples TRBV20-1 to TRBJ1-5; D gene unclear. Germline V CDR1 and CDR2: DFQATT, SNEGSKA (reference sequence). This CDR3 contains 13 residues. V shed 2 bases and J shed 3 bases, with 8 bases lying between them. CDR3 sequence (DNA): TGCAGTGCTAGATTCGCATTCAATCAGCCCCAGCATTTT. Translation: CSARFAFNQPQHF.

A few counts support this clonotype. The V call is TRBV5-6, the J call TRBJ2-1; 9 bases match TRBD2. The V gene end was trimmed by 3 bases and the J gene end by 7 bases; junction bases not matched to a gene: 11. The CDR3 contains 16 residues. Per germline, CDR1 SGHDT and CDR2 YYEEEE. CDR3 sequence: CASSYLSAGGPNEQFF. CDR3 nucleotides: TGTGCCAGCAGCTATCTTTCTGCGGGGGGGCCTAATGAGCAGTTCTTC.

This clonotype has at least ten counts. The chain recombines TRBV12-3 or TRBV12-4 with TRBJ1-1, with D possibly TRBD1 on 6 matching bases. The CDR3 is made up of 13 amino acids. The ends were cut back, 7 bases at V and 1 base at J, with 10 bases in the middle. The CDR3 DNA follows: TGTGCCAGCACCCGACAGGAGAACACTGAAGCTTTCTTT. Translating it yields CASTRQENTEAFF.